The table lists the clone carrying this T cell receptor beta chain with a few counts. This sample is drawn from a study of blood T cell repertoires in COVID-19. Study in general: From the United States, Italy and Spain came samples of acute and convalescent COVID-19.

Germline V gene data show CDR1 as MNHEY and CDR2 as SVGAGI. Trimming pared 5 bases from V and 4 bases from J, leaving 12 bases between. This CDR3 is built from 14 residues. Methods used by the authors: Estimates of nucleated cell counts were drawn from the amplification of reference gene primers. The table came from immunoSEQ multiplex PCR; TCRdb's copy has only in-frame clones and leaves some out. V, J and clone size were drawn from that table, and D and trimming were deduced from the DNA. The sample shows roughly 300,000 clones, roughly 85% of them seen only once. V gene TRBV6-5 combines with J gene TRBJ2-1; D gene unclear. Specimen: peripheral blood. This TCR was sampled from a human donor in a cohort sampled during active COVID-19. CDR3: CASSQANFYNEQFF. CDR3 DNA: TGTGCCAGCAGTCAGGCAAACTTTTACAATGAGCAGTTCTTC.